The 26 T cell receptor beta chains given below trace back to one sample, sequenced in a study of T cell responses to AZD1222 COVID-19 vaccine. Data came from immunoSEQ multiplex PCR; TCRdb stores just in-frame clones and leaves some out. The repertoire consists of about 130,000 clones, with around 85% occurring once and the leading ten covering approximately 8%. The specimen comprised peripheral blood, sampled 28 days after the second dose of the MenACWY control vaccine. Receptor source: an adult who received the MenACWY meningococcal vaccine as a control.

This chain connects TRBV19 to TRBJ2-5, with a weak D call TRBD1 (6 bases). The germline V gene encodes CDR1 LNHDA and CDR2 SQIVND (reference sequence). This CDR3 is 13 amino acids long. Trimming took 6 bases from V and 5 from J, leaving 13 bases between them. CDR3 in amino acids: CASSQDSAETQYF. The CDR3 DNA is TGTGCCAGTAGCCAGGACAGCGCGGAGACCCAGTACTTC.

The chain couples TRBV30 to TRBJ2-1; 10 bases line up with TRBD2. V shed 3 bases and J 10 bases; nucleotides not matched to a gene: 18. The CDR3 consists of 17 residues. Germline CDR1 and CDR2: GTSNPN and SVGIG (reference sequence). The DNA for the CDR3 is TGTGCCTGGAGATCTCAGGCCTTGGCTAGCGGGAGCCGGGAGCAGTTCTTC. As protein: CAWRSQALASGSREQFF.

The genes are TRBV7-2 and TRBJ2-7; 8 bases fit TRBD1. Germline V gene data show CDR1 as SGHTA and CDR2 as FQGNSA. J lost 2 bases, V lost 1 base, and 7 bases had no gene match. This CDR3 comprises 16 residues. This chain's CDR3 is CASSLVGGQGPYEQYF. CDR3 DNA sequence: TGTGCCAGCAGCTTAGTCGGTGGACAGGGTCCCTACGAGCAGTACTTC.

The gene calls are TRBV28 and TRBJ2-7; D is unclear. CDR1 and CDR2 from the germline V gene are MDHEN and SYDVKM. The CDR3 extends over 14 amino acids. The germline V and J ends were trimmed by 4 bases and 7 bases, with 17 bases remaining between them. CDR3 region: CASSSNPGLGEQYV. In DNA, the CDR3 is TGTGCCAGCAGTTCCAACCCTGGGTTAGGGGAGCAGTACGTC.

The gene calls are TRBV24-1 and TRBJ2-1; D is ambiguous. Looked up from germline, CDR1 is KGHDR and CDR2 is SFDVKD. V lost 0 bases and J 8 bases, leaving 16 bases between the germline ends. This CDR3 is 16 amino acids long. This CDR3 reads CATSDLTTSSADEQFF. CDR3 coding DNA: TGTGCCACCAGTGATTTGACAACCTCAAGCGCCGATGAGCAGTTCTTC.

J is TRBJ1-1 and V is TRBV20-1; no clear D. The length of the CDR3 is 11 residues. V shed 5 bases and J shed 4 bases, with 8 bases lying between them. Germline-derived CDR1 and CDR2 are DFQATT and SNEGSKA (reference sequence). The CDR3 sequence is CSASQSTEAFF. CDR3 coding DNA: TGCAGTGCTTCACAGTCCACTGAAGCTTTCTTT.

This clone was picked up a small number of times. The rearrangement joins TRBV11-2 to TRBJ1-1; D unclear. Germline loops: CDR1 SGHAT, CDR2 FQNNGV. The V and J ends lost 5 bases and 2 bases respectively, with 18 bases between them. CDR3 length equals 16 residues. The CDR3 protein is CASSTQRFLVNTEAFF. The CDR3 nucleotides read TGTGCCAGCAGCACACAGCGATTTTTGGTCAACACTGAAGCTTTCTTT.

V and J are TRBV3-1 (or the pseudogene TRBV3-2) and TRBJ2-3; no clear D. Germline V gives CDR1 LGHDT, CDR2 YNNKEL (reference sequence). The CDR3 runs 17 residues. The ends were cut back, 1 base at V and 4 bases at J, with 18 bases in the middle. CDR3 protein: CASSQGLWVSRSDTQYF. In DNA, the CDR3 is TGTGCCAGCAGCCAAGGACTCTGGGTTTCGCGTTCAGATACGCAGTATTTT.

The chain uses TRBV27 and TRBJ1-5; D unresolved. The V gene's germline CDR1 is MNHEY and CDR2 SMNVEV (reference sequence). Between the trimmed V and J ends, which lost 7 bases and 0 bases, there was a span of 10 bases. This CDR3 is 14 amino acids long. CDR3 bases: TGTGCCAGCAAGTCGCCAGTTAGCAATCAGCCCCAGCATTTT. It translates to CASKSPVSNQPQHF.

The chain joins TRBV29-1 to TRBJ1-5; possibly TRBD1 for D (5 bases). The CDR3 is made up of 16 amino acids. The V gene's germline CDR1 is SQVTM and CDR2 ANQGSEA. Between the trimmed V and J ends, which lost 4 bases and 7 bases, there was a span of 23 bases. The CDR3 DNA follows: TGCAGCGTTGTTTATCCGGGACCCCACCCCATCCAGCCCCAGCATTTT. Translating it yields CSVVYPGPHPIQPQHF.

This clone is medium-sized (0.01 to 0.1%) in the sample. The genes are TRBV11-2 and TRBJ2-2, with 9 nucleotides matching TRBD2. The germline CDR1 and CDR2 sequences are SGHAT and FQNNGV. The CDR3 runs to 18 residues. V was pared by 3 bases and J by 4 bases, with 12 bases of the junction left unmatched. The CDR3 sequence: CASSFPAGGSRSTGELFF. The CDR3 DNA is TGTGCCAGCAGCTTCCCAGCGGGGGGCTCCCGAAGCACCGGGGAGCTGTTTTTT.

The rearrangement uses TRBV13 and TRBJ1-6; weak D call: TRBD1 (5 bases). CDR3 size: 15 residues. V was pared by 0 bases and J by 6 bases, with 9 bases between. Germline V gene sequence: CDR1 PRHDT, CDR2 FYEKMQ (reference sequence). CDR3 coding DNA: TGTGCCAGCAGCTTAGGACAGGAAAGTAATTCACCCCTCCACTTT. This sequence encodes CASSLGQESNSPLHF. The variable domain in full, completed from reference TRBV13 and TRBJ1-6, reads AAGVIQSPRHLIKEKRETATLKCYPIPRHDTVYWYQQGPGQDPQFLISFYEKMQSDKGSIPDRFSAQQFSDYHSELNMSSLELGDSALYFCASSLGQESNSPLHFGNGTRLTVT.

The V call is TRBV28, the J call TRBJ2-1, with TRBD2 identical over 7 bases. The length of the CDR3 is 19 residues. CDR1 is MDHEN and CDR2 is SYDVKM in the germline V gene. With 5 bases clipped from V and 5 bases from J, the junction kept 21 bases outside the gene matches. The CDR3 sequence: CASSPTPWGTAGINNEQFF. The CDR3 nucleotides are TGTGCCAGCAGTCCAACCCCATGGGGAACAGCGGGGATCAACAATGAGCAGTTCTTC.

This clone was recorded only once. V and J are TRBV29-1 and TRBJ2-2; D not certain. Trimming stripped 7 bases from V and 1 base from J, with 10 bases between. In germline, CDR1 is SQVTM, CDR2 ANQGSEA. The CDR3 runs to 13 residues. CDR3 sequence: CSALRQNTGELFF. The DNA for the CDR3 is TGCAGCGCCCTCCGACAGAACACCGGGGAGCTGTTTTTT.

The J gene is TRBJ1-2, the V gene TRBV12-5; TRBD1 might be the D (5 bases). Germline V CDR1 and CDR2: LGHNT, FRNRAP. The CDR3 sequence is 14 residues long. V was pared by 10 bases and J by 1 base, with 16 bases between. Written as DNA, the CDR3 is TGTGCTACCGGGGCCGGCGGGTTTAACTATGGCTACACCTTC. Amino acids: CATGAGGFNYGYTF.

The chain combines TRBV2 with TRBJ1-5; 9 nucleotides match TRBD1. Losses at the gene ends were 5 bases for V and 7 bases for J; bases not matched to a gene: 6. Germline CDR1 reads SNHLY; CDR2 reads FYNNEI. The CDR3 runs 14 residues. The CDR3 DNA reads TGTGCCAGCAGTTGGGACAGGGAAAACCAGCCCCAGCATTTT. Protein: CASSWDRENQPQHF.

By proportion, this clone is medium-sized (0.01 to 0.1%). The V call is TRBV18, the J call TRBJ2-1; 12 nucleotides line up with TRBD2. The CDR3 runs 16 residues. The V gene's germline CDR1 is KGHSH and CDR2 LQKENI. V shed 2 bases, J shed 8 bases, and the junction held 7 bases outside the gene matches. The CDR3 is CASSPWTSGIMDEQFF. The CDR3 DNA reads as TGTGCCAGCTCACCATGGACTAGCGGGATTATGGATGAGCAGTTCTTC. The full variable domain, rest sourced from reference TRBV18 and TRBJ2-1, is NAGVMQNPRHLVRRRGQEARLRCSPMKGHSHVYWYRQLPEEGLKFMVYLQKENIIDESGMPKERFSAEFPKEGPSILRIQQVVRGDSAAYFCASSPWTSGIMDEQFFGPGTRLTVL.

This clone was picked up one time. The chain carries TRBV7-8 and TRBJ2-2; 7 bases fit TRBD1. With 4 bases clipped from V and 3 bases from J, the junction kept 11 bases outside the gene matches. Germline V gene data show CDR1 as SGHVS and CDR2 as FQNEAQ. The CDR3 is made up of 17 amino acids. CDR3 residues: CASSYSRGLWDTGELFF. CDR3 nucleotides: TGTGCCAGCAGCTATAGTAGGGGGCTGTGGGACACCGGGGAGCTGTTTTTT.

This clone was detected only a few times. The rearrangement uses TRBV30 and TRBJ1-1, with 7 positions matching TRBD1. Unmatched junction bases numbered 4, after V lost 2 bases and J lost 1 base. Per germline, CDR1 GTSNPN and CDR2 SVGIG (reference sequence). CDR3 size: 14 residues. Here the CDR3 DNA reads TGTGCCTGGAGTCGACAGGGCTGGAACACTGAAGCTTTCTTT. Translation: CAWSRQGWNTEAFF. Supplemented by reference TRBV30 and TRBJ1-1, the full variable domain reads SQTIHQWPATLVQPVGSPLSLECTVEGTSNPNLYWYRQAAGRGLQLLFYSVGIGQISSEVPQNLSASRPQDRQFILSSKKLLLSDSGFYLCAWSRQGWNTEAFFGQGTRLTVV.

CDR3 coding DNA: TGCGCCAGCAGCTTGGCTGGAAAGGGGGCGGCCGGGGAGCTGTTTTTT. Its protein product is CASSLAGKGAAGELFF. The chain links TRBV5-1 to TRBJ2-2, with TRBD1 matching over 7 bases. The V segment lost 0 bases and the J segment 6 bases; nucleotides outside the gene matches: 8. Germline CDR1 SGHRS, CDR2 YFSETQ. This CDR3 is built from 16 residues.

The chain links TRBV27 to TRBJ1-4, with D perhaps matching TRBD1 (6 bases). V lost 2 bases and J 8 bases, leaving 18 bases between the germline ends. The CDR3 runs 16 residues. Germline V gene sequence: CDR1 MNHEY, CDR2 SMNVEV (reference sequence). The DNA for the CDR3 is TGTGCCAGCAGTTTAGGGACACAACCCAAGTGGGAAAAACTGTTTTTT. Translating gives CASSLGTQPKWEKLFF.

In DNA form, the CDR3 reads TGTGCCAGCAGCCAGGGGTGGGATGAACATCAGCCCCAGCATTTT. Translated, it gives CASSQGWDEHQPQHF. The chain uses TRBV7-9 and TRBJ1-5; perhaps TRBD1 as D (6 bases). Germline V lookup: CDR1 SEHNR, CDR2 FQNEAQ (reference sequence). Trimming pared 5 bases from V and 5 bases from J, leaving 16 bases between. This CDR3 has 15 residues.

This clone was picked up one time. This chain connects TRBV5-5 to TRBJ1-1; D is unresolved. The CDR3 spans 15 residues. The V end was cut by 3 bases, the J end by 2 bases, with 14 bases between. The V gene's germline CDR1 is SGHKS and CDR2 YYEKEE (reference sequence). This CDR3 reads CASSSQQTRNTEAFF. The DNA of the CDR3 is TGTGCCAGCAGCTCCCAACAGACGCGCAACACTGAAGCTTTCTTT.

The chain links TRBV28 to TRBJ1-1; D is uncertain. With 1 base removed from V and 1 base from J, the gap between germline ends came to 10 bases. The germline V gene encodes CDR1 MDHEN and CDR2 SYDVKM. CDR3 length equals 15 residues. As DNA, the CDR3 is TGTGCCAGCAGTTTATTTCCGCAGGAGAACACTGAAGCTTTCTTT. It translates to CASSLFPQENTEAFF.

V and J are TRBV11-2 and TRBJ2-7, with D perhaps matching TRBD2 (6 bases). The V end lost 2 bases, the J end lost 5 bases, and 13 bases lay between the germline ends. CDR3 length: 14 amino acids. Germline V gene sequence: CDR1 SGHAT, CDR2 FQNNGV. The CDR3 region is CASSLSRASDEQYF. The DNA of the CDR3 is TGTGCCAGCAGCTTAAGCAGGGCTAGCGACGAGCAGTACTTC.

V gene TRBV6-2 or TRBV6-3 combines with J gene TRBJ1-2, with TRBD1 identical over 10 bases. This CDR3 region has 14 residues. The ends lost 6 bases at V and 8 bases at J; junction bases unmatched: 9. Germline V CDR1 and CDR2: MNHEY, SVGEGT. The CDR3 sequence is CASSHRTGGNGYTF. CDR3 nucleotides: TGTGCCAGCAGCCACCGGACAGGGGGAAACGGCTACACCTTC.